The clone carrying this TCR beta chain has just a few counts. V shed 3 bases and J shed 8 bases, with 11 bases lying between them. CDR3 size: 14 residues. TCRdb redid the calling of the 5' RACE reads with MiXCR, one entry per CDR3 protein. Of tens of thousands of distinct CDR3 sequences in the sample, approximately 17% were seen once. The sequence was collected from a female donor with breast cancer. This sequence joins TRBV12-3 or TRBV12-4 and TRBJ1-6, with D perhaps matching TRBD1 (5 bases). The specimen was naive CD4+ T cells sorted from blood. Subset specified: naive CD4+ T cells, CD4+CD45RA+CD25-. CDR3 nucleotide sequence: TGTGCCAGCAGTTTTCGATCGGGACATTCACCCCTCCACTTT. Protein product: CASSFRSGHSPLHF.